This paragraph reports one T cell receptor beta chain. This sample was taken from a study of blood T cell repertoires in COVID-19. The V and J ends lost 5 bases and 4 bases, in that order; junction bases with no gene match: 6. The CDR3 is 16 amino acids. Germline loops: CDR1 MNHEY, CDR2 SMNVEV (reference sequence). In the original processing: Reference gene primer amplification in the assay estimated nucleated cell counts. Using immunoSEQ multiplex PCR, the repertoire was profiled, and TCRdb retains in-frame clones only, with some absent. V and J calls and clone size are as listed in that table; D and trimming were resolved from the DNA. The sample consists of 150,000 or so clones, approximately 87% of them appearing once.

This receptor was obtained from a woman aged 65 to 85 with COVID-19, enrolled during active disease. The chain links TRBV27 to TRBJ2-2; 11 bases are shared with TRBD1. Input material: peripheral blood. Here the CDR3 DNA reads TGTGCCAGCAGTCCCCACGGGACAGGGGGCACCGGGGAGCTGTTTTTT. Translation: CASSPHGTGGTGELFF.